The rows below give T cell receptor beta chains drawn from one sample of a study of a mutant IDH1 vaccine in newly diagnosed glioma. The antigens of these receptors remain unknown. TCRdb's table, derived via immunoSEQ multiplex PCR, lists solely in-frame clones and lacks some. The repertoire holds about 27,000 clones, roughly 85% seen once, with 25% to 35% in the top ten. The source was PBMCs, collected from a glioma patient whose treatment included an IDH1 peptide vaccine. All receptors come from a man younger than 45 with glioma. CDR3s include the opening cysteine and the closing phenylalanine or tryptophan. The order of the fields is clone size, J gene, V gene, CDR3 length, D gene, CDR3 protein, CDR3 DNA. D genes are given only for firm matches. Where a row states a size, it is once, few, many or the class of an expanded clone; other rows omit it.

-,TRBJ1-2,TRBV25-1,14,-,CASSKGGGDGGYTF,TGTGCCAGCAGTAAAGGGGGGGGTGACGGTGGCTACACCTTC
-,TRBJ2-2,TRBV29-1,14,-,CSVDPSGQAGELFF,TGCAGCGTTGACCCGTCAGGCCAGGCCGGGGAGCTGTTTTTT
-,TRBJ1-4,TRBV6-6,16,-,CASSYRGGGTNEKLFF,TGTGCCAGCAGTTACCGGGGAGGAGGAACTAATGAAAAACTGTTTTTT
-,TRBJ2-2,TRBV19,15,-,CASSIGGSHTGELFF,TGTGCCAGTAGTATAGGGGGCAGTCACACCGGGGAGCTGTTTTTT
-,TRBJ2-3,TRBV2,16,TRBD2,CASSERGLAGTDTQYF,TGTGCCAGCAGTGAAAGGGGACTAGCGGGCACAGATACGCAGTATTTT
-,TRBJ2-7,TRBV9,16,TRBD2,CASSVESAGGAYEQYF,TGTGCCAGCAGCGTAGAGTCGGCGGGAGGGGCCTACGAGCAGTACTTC
-,TRBJ2-5,TRBV11-1,14,-,CASSLEPVQETQYF,TGTGCCAGCAGCTTAGAACCAGTCCAAGAGACCCAGTACTTC
-,TRBJ1-1,TRBV15,12,-,CATSGSNTEAFF,TGTGCCACAAGTGGGTCGAACACTGAAGCTTTCTTT
-,TRBJ1-2,TRBV29-1,13,-,CSVEEQDTRGYTF,TGCAGCGTTGAAGAACAGGACACAAGAGGCTACACCTTC
-,TRBJ1-1,TRBV4-1,14,-,CASSPRMMNTEAFF,TGCGCCAGCAGCCCCAGGATGATGAACACTGAAGCTTTCTTT
-,TRBJ2-7,TRBV6-1,14,-,CASSEGMVSYEQYF,TGTGCCAGCAGTGAAGGGATGGTCTCCTACGAGCAGTACTTC
few,TRBJ2-1,TRBV7-9,15,TRBD2,CASSPTSGINNEQFF,TGTGCCAGCAGCCCGACTAGCGGGATTAACAATGAGCAGTTCTTC
few,TRBJ1-1,TRBV7-3,15,TRBD1,CASSTIGQGTAEAFF,TGTGCCAGCAGCACCATTGGACAGGGGACGGCTGAAGCTTTCTTT
-,TRBJ2-1,TRBV6-1,13,TRBD1,CASSGDRGDEQFF,TGTGCCAGCAGTGGGGACAGGGGAGATGAGCAGTTCTTC
-,TRBJ2-1,TRBV5-7,17,-,CASSLAVQYGGRYEQFF,TGTGCCAGCAGCTTGGCCGTGCAGTACGGGGGTCGGTATGAGCAGTTCTTC
-,TRBJ1-1,TRBV13,15,TRBD1,CASSRETGANTEAFF,TGTGCCAGCAGCCGCGAGACAGGGGCTAACACTGAAGCTTTCTTT
once,TRBJ1-2,TRBV5-1,15,-,CASSLDGGSNYGYTF,TGCGCCAGCAGCTTGGATGGGGGTTCTAACTATGGCTACACCTTC
-,TRBJ1-1,TRBV5-1,13,-,CASSWVVNTEAFF,TGCGCCAGCAGCTGGGTGGTGAACACTGAAGCTTTCTTT
-,TRBJ1-1,TRBV30,14,-,CAWSVRGRTDGAFF,TGTGCCTGGAGTGTACGTGGCAGAACTGACGGAGCTTTCTTT
-,TRBJ2-5,TRBV7-9,14,-,CASSHTGLKETQYF,TGTGCCAGCAGCCACACGGGACTCAAAGAGACCCAGTACTTC
-,TRBJ2-7,TRBV7-8,12,-,CASSLGSYEQYF,TGTGCCAGCAGCTTAGGAAGCTACGAGCAGTACTTC
-,TRBJ1-2,TRBV5-8,15,TRBD1,CASSIGQGGLYGYTF,TGTGCCAGCAGCATTGGACAGGGCGGGTTATATGGCTACACCTTC
-,TRBJ2-1,TRBV2,18,TRBD2,CASSESRLAGGLYNEQFF,TGTGCCAGCAGTGAATCGAGACTAGCGGGAGGATTATACAATGAGCAGTTCTTC
-,TRBJ2-5,TRBV11-1,14,-,CASSLQGSYGTQYF,TGTGCCAGCAGCTTACAGGGAAGTTATGGGACCCAGTACTTC
-,TRBJ1-6,TRBV30,12,-,CAWSVGPSPLHF,TGTGCCTGGAGTGTGGGCCCTTCACCCCTCCACTTT
-,TRBJ1-4,TRBV15,13,TRBD1,CATSRGDSQKLFF,TGTGCCACCAGCAGAGGGGACAGTCAAAAACTGTTTTTT
once,TRBJ1-2,TRBV7-8,15,-,CASSLMAGRSYGYTF,TGTGCCAGCAGCTTAATGGCGGGGAGGAGCTATGGCTACACCTTC
-,TRBJ2-2,TRBV19,14,TRBD1,CATEPGTATGELFF,TGTGCCACCGAACCGGGGACAGCAACCGGGGAGCTGTTTTTT
-,TRBJ1-1,TRBV5-5,15,-,CASSLVTDLNTEAFF,TGTGCCAGCAGCTTGGTTACAGACTTGAACACTGAAGCTTTCTTT
-,TRBJ1-6,TRBV6-5,13,-,CASSQLSDSPLHF,TGTGCCAGCAGTCAACTTAGCGATTCACCCCTCCACTTT
-,TRBJ2-3,TRBV4-3,15,-,CASSPRQSNTDTQYF,TGCGCCAGCAGCCCTAGACAGTCTAACACAGATACGCAGTATTTT
-,TRBJ2-7,TRBV10-2,15,-,CASRVMDGVSYEQYF,TGCGCCAGCAGGGTAATGGACGGCGTCTCCTACGAGCAGTACTTC
-,TRBJ1-1,TRBV6-6,14,-,CASSRKGSNTEAFF,TGTGCCAGCAGTAGAAAGGGGTCGAACACTGAAGCTTTCTTT
-,TRBJ2-1,TRBV23-1,16,-,CASSREGASSYNEQFF,TGCGCCAGCTCCCGGGAGGGGGCAAGCTCCTACAATGAGCAGTTCTTC
-,TRBJ2-5,TRBV29-1,12,-,CSGGELGETQYF,TGCTCAGGTGGGGAGCTGGGAGAGACCCAGTACTTC
-,TRBJ2-7,TRBV7-2,16,TRBD2,CASSRQAGSTNYEQYF,TGTGCCAGCAGCCGACAAGCGGGGTCCACAAACTACGAGCAGTACTTC